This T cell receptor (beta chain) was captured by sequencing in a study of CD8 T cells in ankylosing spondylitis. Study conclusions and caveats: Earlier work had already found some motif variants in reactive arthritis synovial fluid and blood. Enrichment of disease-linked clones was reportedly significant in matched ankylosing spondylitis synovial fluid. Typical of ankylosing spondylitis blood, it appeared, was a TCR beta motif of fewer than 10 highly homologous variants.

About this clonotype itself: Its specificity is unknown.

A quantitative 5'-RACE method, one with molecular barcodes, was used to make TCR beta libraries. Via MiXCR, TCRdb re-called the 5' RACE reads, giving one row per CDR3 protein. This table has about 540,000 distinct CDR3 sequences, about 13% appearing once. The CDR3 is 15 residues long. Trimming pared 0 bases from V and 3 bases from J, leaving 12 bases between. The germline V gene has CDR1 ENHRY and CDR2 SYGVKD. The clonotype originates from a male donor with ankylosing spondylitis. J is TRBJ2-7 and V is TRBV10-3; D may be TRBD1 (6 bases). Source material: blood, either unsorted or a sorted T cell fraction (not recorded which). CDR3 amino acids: CAISESPGQDYEQYF. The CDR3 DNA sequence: TGTGCCATCAGTGAGTCACCGGGACAAGACTACGAGCAGTACTTC.